This T cell receptor (beta chain) originates from a study of identical twins. Study-level points and caveats: The degree of excess twin sharing was weaker in beta out-of-frame sequences.

All donors were healthy, and all were Caucasian. This clonotype was observed a few times. Its antigen is currently unknown. TCRdb analysed the 5' RACE reads with MiXCR anew, one entry per CDR3 protein. The sample lists about 790,000 distinct CDR3 sequences; 18% were seen once. These data were likewise used in another study, on T cells expressing NK-cell markers. That source adds: It was sorted CD3+CD56-NKG2C+, CD3+CD56+NKG2C- and CD3+CD56+NKG2C+ T cells that provided the TCR beta repertoires. Among several donors, these clonotypes also ranked first in the CD3+CD56-NKG2C+ fraction.

This TCR derives from a woman aged 18-29 years in good health. Material: PBMCs.

CDR3 protein: CASSWGQGEAGYTF. The DNA for the CDR3 is TGCGCCAGCAGCTGGGGACAGGGGGAAGCAGGCTACACCTTC. The V call is TRBV5-1, the J call TRBJ1-2; 11 positions match TRBD1. The CDR3 is made up of 14 amino acids. CDR1 and CDR2 from the germline V gene are SGHRS and YFSETQ. Unmatched junction bases numbered 6, after V lost 3 bases and J lost 8 bases.